The next 18 T cell receptor beta chains were all read from a single sample in a study of Graves' ophthalmopathy and Graves' hyperthyroidism. RNA transcripts served as template for amplifying TCR beta CDR3 sequences. HTBI primers served in a first-round RT-PCR, which a second-round multiplex PCR followed. TCRdb re-called the multiplex PCR reads with MiXCR, one entry per CDR3 protein. Here the sample spans some 1.1 million distinct CDR3 sequences, roughly 35% being singletons. What was sequenced was peripheral blood or thyroid tissue (not recorded which). All receptors come from an adult man with Graves' hyperthyroidism.

This clonotype was recorded at least ten times. CDR3 sequence reads: CASSHTGPGNTIYF. The DNA of the CDR3 is TGTGCCAGCAGCCACACAGGGCCCGGAAACACCATATATTTT. The chain has TRBV12-3 or TRBV12-4 and TRBJ1-3, with D perhaps matching TRBD1 (6 bases). The length of the CDR3 is 14 residues. The V and J ends lost 6 bases and 4 bases respectively, with 13 bases between them.

This clonotype showed up many times. This rearrangement joins TRBV2 to TRBJ1-5; 9 bases are a match to TRBD1. Germline V gives CDR1 SNHLY, CDR2 FYNNEI. The CDR3 is 14 residues long. V shed 6 bases, J shed 4 bases, and the junction held 4 bases outside the gene matches. The chain's CDR3 is CASRGQGWNQPQHF. CDR3 nucleotides: TGTGCCAGCAGGGGACAGGGTTGGAATCAGCCCCAGCATTTT. Using reference TRBV2 and TRBJ1-5 for the parts outside the CDR3, the full variable domain is EPEVTQTPSHQVTQMGQEVILRCVPISNHLYFYWYRQILGQKVEFLVSFYNNEISEKSEIFDDQFSVERPDGSNFTLKIRSTKLEDSAMYFCASRGQGWNQPQHFGDGTRLSIL.

The chain recombines TRBV25-1 with TRBJ1-1; TRBD1 matches 7 bases. Trimming took 8 bases from V and 6 from J; bases not matched to a gene: 9. The CDR3 is made up of 13 amino acids. From germline, CDR1 is MGHDK and CDR2 SYGVNS. The CDR3 spells CASSGLTGPEAFF. CDR3 nucleotide sequence: TGTGCCAGCTCCGGCCTGACAGGGCCTGAAGCTTTCTTT.

The chain is built from TRBV10-3 and TRBJ1-5; TRBD1 agrees at 9 bases. This CDR3 region has 15 residues. J was trimmed by 1 base and V by 7 bases; bases with no gene match: 5. Germline lookup yields CDR1 ENHRY and CDR2 SYGVKD. CDR3 sequence reads: CAITEDRGSNQPQHF. The CDR3, as DNA: TGTGCCATCACCGAGGACAGGGGCAGCAATCAGCCCCAGCATTTT.

This clonotype was observed many times. The V and J genes are TRBV2 and TRBJ2-5, with TRBD2 matching 9 bases. This CDR3 comprises 15 residues. Germline trimming cut 7 bases from V and 6 bases from J; bases unmatched to any gene: 12. The germline V gene encodes CDR1 SNHLY and CDR2 FYNNEI. Written as DNA, the CDR3 is TGTGCCAGCATGGGGCTTAGCGGGAGCTCAAAGACCCAGTACTTC. The encoded protein is CASMGLSGSSKTQYF.

V usage is TRBV19 and J usage is TRBJ2-2; D gene uncertain. CDR3 length: 13 amino acids. The germline V and J ends were trimmed by 3 bases and 4 bases, with 6 bases remaining between them. The germline CDR1 and CDR2 sequences are LNHDA and SQIVND (reference sequence). CDR3 coding DNA: TGTGCCAGTAGTATTCGGACCACCGGGGAGCTGTTTTTT. Encoded protein: CASSIRTTGELFF.

DNA for the CDR3: TGTGCCAGCAGCCAACGCAAGGGGGTGAGGGCCATATATTTT. Translated: CASSQRKGVRAIYF. The chain recombines TRBV7-2 with TRBJ1-3, with a possible D match to TRBD1 (6 bases). Trimming removed 5 bases from V and 11 bases from J, with 19 bases in between. The CDR3 consists of 14 residues. Per germline, CDR1 SGHTA and CDR2 FQGNSA.

This clonotype showed up many times. This rearrangement joins TRBV9 to TRBJ2-7; the D call may be TRBD1 or TRBD2 (5 bases each). The V gene's germline CDR1 is SGDLS and CDR2 YYNGEE. The germline V and J ends were trimmed by 5 bases and 1 base, with 16 bases remaining between them. The CDR3 loop spans 15 amino acids. In DNA form, the CDR3 reads TGTGCCAGCAGTTTGTCGGGGCAGGGATCCTACGAGCAGTACTTC. Its protein product is CASSLSGQGSYEQYF.

This clonotype was recorded at least ten times. The junction does not match germline at one end; this may be a read error. The rearrangement joins TRBV7-3 to TRBJ2-5; TRBD1 might be the D (7 bases). Germline loops: CDR1 SGHTA, CDR2 FQGTGA. The length of the CDR3 is 12 residues. As DNA, the CDR3 is TGTGCCAGCAGCGCACACCCCAGGGGGGATAACTTC. The encoded protein is CASSAHPRGDNF.

This sequence joins TRBV12-3 or TRBV12-4 and TRBJ1-2, with a tentative D call TRBD1 (6 bases). V was shortened by 2 bases and J by 4 bases, with 11 bases between the two germline ends. This CDR3 contains 14 residues. CDR3 sequence (DNA): TGTGCCAGCAGTTTAAGCTGGGGGCCCTATGGCTACACCTTC. Its protein is CASSLSWGPYGYTF.

The chain carries TRBV20-1 and TRBJ2-7; 7 bases agree with TRBD1. Germline V gene lookup returns CDR1 DFQATT and CDR2 SNEGSKA (reference sequence). The CDR3 has 13 residues. V dropped 5 bases and J dropped 2; count of bases not matched to a gene: 6. In DNA form, the CDR3 reads TGCAGTGCTCCGGGACAGACAGCCTACGAGCAGTACTTC. Translated, it gives CSAPGQTAYEQYF.

This clonotype was picked up many times. The V gene is TRBV7-9, the J gene TRBJ2-7; D is tentatively TRBD1 or TRBD2 (5 bases each). Germline CDR1 is SEHNR and CDR2 is FQNEAQ (reference sequence). The CDR3 extends over 14 amino acids. The ends were cut back, 6 bases at V and 3 bases at J, with 15 bases in the middle. The CDR3 loop reads CASSTYRGGYEQYF. CDR3 nucleotides: TGTGCCAGCAGTACCTATCGGGGCGGCTACGAGCAGTACTTC. Combining the CDR3 with reference TRBV7-9 and TRBJ2-7 gives the whole variable domain DTGVSQNPRHKITKRGQNVTFRCDPISEHNRLYWYRQTLGQGPEFLTYFQNEAQLEKSRLLSDRFSAERPKGSFSTLEIQRTEQGDSAMYLCASSTYRGGYEQYFGPGTRLTVT.

Concerning this clonotype: The final CDR3 position lacks the conserved phenylalanine or tryptophan, pointing to a likely read error. No DNA is shown, since the ends of the CDR3 on it are uncertain; the CDR3 is the one TCRdb lists. The chain is built from TRBV5-6 and TRBJ1-1; the D call TRBD1 from the table was never checked on the DNA. The CDR3 extends over 9 residues, inclusive of both ends. Germline V gene data show CDR1 as SGHDT and CDR2 as YYEEEE. CDR3 in amino acids: CASTSTGGG.

This clonotype was observed a handful of times. The chain carries TRBV3-1 and TRBJ2-2; D is ambiguous. Germline V gene lookup returns CDR1 LGHDT and CDR2 YNNKEL (reference sequence). The length of the CDR3 is 17 residues. Trimming shortened V by 4 bases and J by 0 bases, and 15 bases separated the two germline ends. The CDR3 region is CASSPWSGQTNTGELFF. Here the CDR3 DNA reads TGTGCCAGCAGCCCCTGGTCGGGTCAGACGAACACCGGGGAGCTGTTTTTT.

This clonotype was recorded at least ten times. The chain employs TRBV5-1 and TRBJ2-2; 9 bases line up with TRBD1. The CDR3 length is 15 residues. Losses at the gene ends were 4 bases for V and 5 bases for J; bases not matched to a gene: 6. Germline values: CDR1 SGHRS, CDR2 YFSETQ. The CDR3 DNA reads as TGCGCCAGCAGCATCGGACAGGGGTATACCGGGGAGCTGTTTTTT. Translating gives CASSIGQGYTGELFF. Full variable domain (remainder filled in from reference TRBV5-1 and TRBJ2-2): KAGVTQTPRYLIKTRGQQVTLSCSPISGHRSVSWYQQTPGQGLQFLFEYFSETQRNKGNFPGRFSGRQFSNSRSEMNVSTLELGDSALYLCASSIGQGYTGELFFGEGSRLTVL.

Many counts were recorded for this clonotype. This rearrangement joins TRBV7-6 to TRBJ2-7; D is perhaps TRBD1 (5 bases). CDR1 and CDR2 from the germline V gene are SGHVS and FNYEAQ. Trimming cost V 3 bases and J 1 base, with 10 bases left between them. The CDR3 sequence is 14 residues long. CDR3 nucleotides: TGTGCCAGCAGCTTTCAGGGCGGTTCCTACGAGCAGTACTTC. Translation gives CASSFQGGSYEQYF. Full variable domain (remainder filled in from reference TRBV7-6 and TRBJ2-7): GAGVSQSPRYKVTKRGQDVALRCDPISGHVSLYWYRQALGQGPEFLTYFNYEAQQDKSGLPNDRFSAERPEGSISTLTIQRTEQRDSAMYRCASSFQGGSYEQYFGPGTRLTVT.

This clonotype has more than one count but fewer than ten. J is TRBJ1-2 and V is TRBV6-6; a possible D gene is TRBD1 (5 bases). The CDR3 covers 10 residues. Trimming pared 11 bases from V and 2 bases from J, leaving 6 bases between. Germline V CDR1 and CDR2: MNHNY, SVGAGI (reference sequence). The CDR3 is CAGGNYGYTF. Here the CDR3 DNA reads TGTGCCGGGGGGAACTATGGCTACACCTTC.

This clonotype occurred many times. The chain joins TRBV5-1 to TRBJ1-3; TRBD1 matches 8 bases. CDR3 size: 17 residues. V lost 4 bases, J lost 1 base, and 10 bases stayed unmatched. Looked up from germline, CDR1 is SGHRS and CDR2 is YFSETQ. The CDR3 DNA sequence: TGCGCCAGCAGCCGATGGGGCGGACAGGGATCTGGAAACACCATATATTTT. Encoded protein: CASSRWGGQGSGNTIYF.